This is a list of T cell receptor beta chains from one sample in a study of T-cell reconstitution after alpha-beta-depleted transplantation in children. TCRdb used MiXCR to reprocess the PCR reads, holding one entry per CDR3 protein. The sample lists roughly 500,000 distinct CDR3 sequences, about 10% seen once, with roughly 2% in the top ten. This sample comprised PBMCs, obtained before TCRalphabeta/CD19-depleted stem cell transplant. These receptors were obtained from a child aged 2 to 15 with inherited bone marrow failure, due to receive a stem cell transplant. CDR3s include the opening cysteine and the closing phenylalanine or tryptophan. The D gene is left open where the match is weak. Rows give clone size only sometimes, using once, few, many, or a class for an expanded clone.

J: TRBJ2-7; size: few; D: -; V: TRBV4-1; DNA: TGCGCCAGCAGCCAAGAATGGACACCTTCCTACGAGCAGTACTTC; CDR3: CASSQEWTPSYEQYF
J: TRBJ2-1; size: -; D: TRBD1; V: TRBV30; DNA: TGTGCCTGGAGCTCCGACAGGGGGTACTACAATGAGCAGTTCTTC; CDR3: CAWSSDRGYYNEQFF
J: TRBJ2-1; size: -; D: TRBD2; V: TRBV6-1; DNA: TGTGCCAGCCTAGAAATAGGACTAGCGGGAGAATATGAGCAGTTCTTC; CDR3: CASLEIGLAGEYEQFF
J: TRBJ2-1; size: many; D: TRBD2; V: TRBV10-1; DNA: TGCGCCAGCAGCGATTCCGGGACTAGCGGGATCCGTGAGCAGTTCTTC; CDR3: CASSDSGTSGIREQFF
J: TRBJ1-3; size: many; D: -; V: TRBV20-1; DNA: TGCAGTGCGGGGCGGATCTCTGGAAACACCATATATTTT; CDR3: CSAGRISGNTIYF
J: TRBJ2-5; size: many; D: TRBD1; V: TRBV9; DNA: TGTGCCAGCAGCGTCCGTCAGGACAGGGGCGGCCAAGAGACCCAGTACTTC; CDR3: CASSVRQDRGGQETQYF
J: TRBJ1-6; size: -; D: -; V: TRBV6-2/TRBV6-3; DNA: TGTGCCAGCAAGGATGCGGGGGGTTCACCCCTCCACTTT; CDR3: CASKDAGGSPLHF
J: TRBJ1-1; size: many; D: -; V: TRBV10-2; DNA: TGCGCCAGCAGTACAGGGTTGAACACTGAAGCTTTCTTT; CDR3: CASSTGLNTEAFF
J: TRBJ2-1; size: -; D: TRBD2; V: TRBV20-1; DNA: TGCAGTGCGGCCGGGACTAGCGGCCCCTCCGACTCCTACAATGAGCAGTTCTTC; CDR3: CSAAGTSGPSDSYNEQFF
J: TRBJ2-1; size: few; D: TRBD2; V: TRBV5-1; DNA: TGCGCCAGCAGCTTTGAAGTTTGGGCGGGACTAGCGGGAGGCAATGAGCAGTTCTTC; CDR3: CASSFEVWAGLAGGNEQFF
J: TRBJ2-7; size: -; D: -; V: TRBV12-3/TRBV12-4; DNA: TGTGCCAGCAGGAAACCAGGGGAGTACGAGCAGTACTTC; CDR3: CASRKPGEYEQYF
J: TRBJ2-1; size: -; D: TRBD2; V: TRBV7-6; DNA: TGTGCCAGCAGCTTTGCGGGAGGAGTCAATGAGCAGTTCTTC; CDR3: CASSFAGGVNEQFF
J: TRBJ2-2; size: many; D: -; V: TRBV27; DNA: TGTGCCAGCAGTTTATTTGGGGGCTCCGGGGAGCTGTTTTTT; CDR3: CASSLFGGSGELFF
J: TRBJ1-5; size: many; D: -; V: TRBV20-1; DNA: TGCAGTGCTAGAGATGTTAGGGAATTCCAGCCCCAGCATTTT; CDR3: CSARDVREFQPQHF
J: TRBJ1-3; size: few; D: -; V: TRBV11-2; DNA: TGTGCCAGCAGCTTAGGGGCAAACACCCTTGGAAACACCATATATTTT; CDR3: CASSLGANTLGNTIYF
J: TRBJ2-1; size: many; D: TRBD2; V: TRBV5-6; DNA: TGTGCCAGCAGCTTGCCAGCGGGAGGGGGTGAGCAGTTCTTC; CDR3: CASSLPAGGGEQFF
J: TRBJ2-3; size: many; D: -; V: TRBV24-1; DNA: TGTGCCACCAGTGATTTCACCCGACAGGGCACAGATACGCAGTATTTT; CDR3: CATSDFTRQGTDTQYF
J: TRBJ2-7; size: few; D: -; V: TRBV29-1; DNA: TGCAGCGTTTCGACAGGAGACTCCTACGAGCAGTACTTC; CDR3: CSVSTGDSYEQYF
J: TRBJ2-1; size: many; D: TRBD2; V: TRBV6-2/TRBV6-3; DNA: TGTGCCAGCAGTTACTCAGTAGCGGGAGTAGTACACAATGAGCAGTTCTTC; CDR3: CASSYSVAGVVHNEQFF
J: TRBJ1-1; size: -; D: TRBD1; V: TRBV7-9; DNA: TGTGCCAGCAGCTTAAAGGGACAGGGGTACACTGAAGCTTTCTTT; CDR3: CASSLKGQGYTEAFF
J: TRBJ1-2; size: -; D: TRBD1; V: TRBV5-5; DNA: TGTGCCAGCAGCCGGTGGAGACAGGGGGACATCTATGGCTACACCTTC; CDR3: CASSRWRQGDIYGYTF
J: TRBJ2-2; size: many; D: -; V: TRBV28; DNA: TGTGCCAGCAATGTCGCGAACACCGGGGAGCTGTTTTTT; CDR3: CASNVANTGELFF
J: TRBJ2-7; size: many; D: TRBD2; V: TRBV20-1; DNA: TGCAGTGCTATAACTAGCGGCTCCTACGAGCAGTACTTC; CDR3: CSAITSGSYEQYF
J: TRBJ2-6; size: -; D: -; V: TRBV6-5; DNA: TGTGCCAGCAGTTACATTCGGGGTCCATTCTCTGGGGCCAACGTCCTGACTTTC; CDR3: CASSYIRGPFSGANVLTF
J: TRBJ2-2; size: few; D: -; V: TRBV4-1; DNA: TGCGCCAGCACATTAAGCGGCTTACCTACCGGGGAGCTGTTTTTT; CDR3: CASTLSGLPTGELFF
J: TRBJ2-4; size: many; D: -; V: TRBV9; DNA: TGTGCCAGCAGCGTAGGGGAGATCAAAAACATTCAGTACTTC; CDR3: CASSVGEIKNIQYF
J: TRBJ2-1; size: many; D: -; V: TRBV4-1; DNA: TGCGCCAGCAGCCAAGTTGGGAGCTCCTACAATGAGCAGTTCTTC; CDR3: CASSQVGSSYNEQFF
J: TRBJ2-1; size: many; D: -; V: TRBV27; DNA: TGTGCCAGCAGCTCCTTTCGAGAGCAGTTCTTC; CDR3: CASSSFREQFF